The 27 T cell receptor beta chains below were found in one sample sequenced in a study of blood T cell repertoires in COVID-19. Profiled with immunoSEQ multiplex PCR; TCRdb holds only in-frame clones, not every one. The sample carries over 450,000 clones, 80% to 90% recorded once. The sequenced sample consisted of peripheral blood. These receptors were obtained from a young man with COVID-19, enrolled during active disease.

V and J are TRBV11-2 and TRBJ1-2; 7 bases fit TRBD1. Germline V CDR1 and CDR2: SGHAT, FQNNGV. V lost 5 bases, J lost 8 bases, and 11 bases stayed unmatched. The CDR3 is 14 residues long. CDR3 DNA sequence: TGTGCCAGCAGCCCCAATACAGGGGAGGAAGGCTACACCTTC. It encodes CASSPNTGEEGYTF.

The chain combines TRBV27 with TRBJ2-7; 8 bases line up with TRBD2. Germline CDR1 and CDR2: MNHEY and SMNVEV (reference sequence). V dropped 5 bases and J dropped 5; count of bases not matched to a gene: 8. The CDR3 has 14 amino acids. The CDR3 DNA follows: TGTGCCAGCAGTCCTAGCGGGTATACCAACGAGCAGTACTTC. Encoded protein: CASSPSGYTNEQYF.

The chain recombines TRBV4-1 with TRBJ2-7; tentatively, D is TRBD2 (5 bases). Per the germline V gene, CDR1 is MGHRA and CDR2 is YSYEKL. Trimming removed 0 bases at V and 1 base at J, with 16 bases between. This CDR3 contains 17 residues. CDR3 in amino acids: CASSQDIEGTLSYEQYF. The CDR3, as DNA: TGCGCCAGCAGCCAAGACATAGAGGGCACCCTATCCTACGAGCAGTACTTC.

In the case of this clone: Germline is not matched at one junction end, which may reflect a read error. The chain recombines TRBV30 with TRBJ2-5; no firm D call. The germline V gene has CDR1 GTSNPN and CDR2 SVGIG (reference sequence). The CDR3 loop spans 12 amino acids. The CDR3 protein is CAWRPYQETQYF. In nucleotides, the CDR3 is TGTGCCTGGAGACCTTACCAGGAGACCCAGTACTTC.

The CDR3 DNA is TGTGCCAGCAGCTTGTGGGGGGGCGTAGGATACGAGCAGTACTTC. Amino acid sequence: CASSLWGGVGYEQYF. The chain recombines TRBV5-5 with TRBJ2-7; TRBD2 is a possible D gene (7 bases). Germline CDR1 reads SGHKS; CDR2 reads YYEKEE (reference sequence). Trimming left V 1 base short and J 4 bases short, with 15 bases between. The CDR3 is made up of 15 amino acids.

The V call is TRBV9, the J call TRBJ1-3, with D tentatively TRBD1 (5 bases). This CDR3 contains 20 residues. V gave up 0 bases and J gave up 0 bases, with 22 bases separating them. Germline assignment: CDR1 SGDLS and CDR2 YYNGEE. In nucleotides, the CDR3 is TGTGCCAGCAGCGTAGCTTCAGGGTACACCACGGAAGTCTCTGGAAACACCATATATTTT. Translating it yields CASSVASGYTTEVSGNTIYF.

CDR3 in amino acids: CASSLENYGYTF. The CDR3 coding sequence is TGTGCCAGCAGCCTGGAGAACTATGGCTACACCTTC. V and J are TRBV6-6 and TRBJ1-2; D remains ambiguous. The V and J ends lost 6 bases and 2 bases respectively, with 7 bases between them. The CDR3 runs to 12 residues. Germline V CDR1 and CDR2: MNHNY, SVGAGI (reference sequence).

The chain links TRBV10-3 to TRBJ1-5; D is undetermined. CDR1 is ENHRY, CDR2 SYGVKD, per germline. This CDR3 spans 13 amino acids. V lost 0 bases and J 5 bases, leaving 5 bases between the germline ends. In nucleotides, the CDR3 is TGTGCCATCAGTGAGTCTCGCGATCAGCCCCAGCATTTT. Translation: CAISESRDQPQHF.

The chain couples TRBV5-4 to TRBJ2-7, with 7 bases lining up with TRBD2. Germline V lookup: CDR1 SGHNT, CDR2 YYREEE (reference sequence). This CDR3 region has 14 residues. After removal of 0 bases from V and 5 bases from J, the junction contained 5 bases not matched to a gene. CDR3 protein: CASSLAGGYDEQYF. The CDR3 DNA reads TGTGCCAGCAGCTTGGCCGGGGGGTATGACGAGCAGTACTTC.

CDR3 residues: CASSQSWTGEASGSTNEQFF. The CDR3 bases are TGCGCCAGCAGCCAATCGTGGACCGGTGAGGCTAGCGGGAGTACGAATGAGCAGTTCTTC. V usage is TRBV4-1 and J usage is TRBJ2-1; 10 nucleotides line up with TRBD2. Germline V gives CDR1 MGHRA, CDR2 YSYEKL. The length of the CDR3 is 20 residues. Losses at the gene ends were 2 bases for V and 7 bases for J; bases not matched to a gene: 20.

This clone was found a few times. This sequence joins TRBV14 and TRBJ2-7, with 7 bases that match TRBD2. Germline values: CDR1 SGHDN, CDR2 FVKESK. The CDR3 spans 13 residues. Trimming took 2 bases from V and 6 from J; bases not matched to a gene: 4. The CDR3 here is CASSQQTSSEQYF. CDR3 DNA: TGTGCCAGCAGCCAACAGACTAGCTCCGAGCAGTACTTC. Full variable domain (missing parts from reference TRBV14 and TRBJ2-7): EAGVTQFPSHSVIEKGQTVTLRCDPISGHDNLYWYRRVMGKEIKFLLHFVKESKQDESGMPNNRFLAERTGGTYSTLKVQPAELEDSGVYFCASSQQTSSEQYFGPGTRLTVT.

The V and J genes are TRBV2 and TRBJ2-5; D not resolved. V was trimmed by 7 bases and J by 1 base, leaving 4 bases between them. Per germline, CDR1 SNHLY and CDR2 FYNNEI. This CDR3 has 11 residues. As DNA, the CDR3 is TGTGCCAGCATACTCCAAGAGACCCAGTACTTC. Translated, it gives CASILQETQYF.

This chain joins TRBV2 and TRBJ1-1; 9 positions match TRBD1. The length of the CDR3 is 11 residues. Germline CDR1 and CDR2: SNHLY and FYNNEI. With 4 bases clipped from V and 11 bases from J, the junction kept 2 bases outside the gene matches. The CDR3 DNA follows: TGTGCCAGCAGTGGGGACAGGGCGGCTTTCTTT. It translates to CASSGDRAAFF.

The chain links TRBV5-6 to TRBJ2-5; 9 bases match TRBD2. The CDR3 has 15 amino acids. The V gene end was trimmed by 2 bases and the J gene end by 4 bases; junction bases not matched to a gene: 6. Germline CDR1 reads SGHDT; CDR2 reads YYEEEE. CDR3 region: CASSFAGGPRETQYF. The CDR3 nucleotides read TGTGCCAGCAGCTTCGCGGGAGGGCCACGAGAGACCCAGTACTTC.

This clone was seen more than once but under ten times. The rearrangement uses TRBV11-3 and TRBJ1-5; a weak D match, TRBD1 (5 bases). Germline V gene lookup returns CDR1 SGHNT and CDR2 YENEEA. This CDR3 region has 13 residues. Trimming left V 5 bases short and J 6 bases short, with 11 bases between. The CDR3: CASSPGGSQPQHF. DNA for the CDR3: TGTGCCAGCAGCCCGGGGGGAAGTCAGCCCCAGCATTTT. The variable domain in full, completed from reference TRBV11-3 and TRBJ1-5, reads EAGVVQSPRYKIIEKKQPVAFWCNPISGHNTLYWYLQNLGQGPELLIRYENEEAVDDSQLPKDRFSAERLKGVDSTLKIQPAELGDSAVYLCASSPGGSQPQHFGDGTRLSIL.

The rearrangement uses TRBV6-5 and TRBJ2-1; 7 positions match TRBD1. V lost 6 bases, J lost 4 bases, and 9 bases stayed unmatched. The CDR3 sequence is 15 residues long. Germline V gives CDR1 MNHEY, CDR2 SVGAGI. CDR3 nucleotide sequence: TGTGCCAGCAGCCCCCGGGACAGTGGTTACAATGAGCAGTTCTTC. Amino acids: CASSPRDSGYNEQFF.

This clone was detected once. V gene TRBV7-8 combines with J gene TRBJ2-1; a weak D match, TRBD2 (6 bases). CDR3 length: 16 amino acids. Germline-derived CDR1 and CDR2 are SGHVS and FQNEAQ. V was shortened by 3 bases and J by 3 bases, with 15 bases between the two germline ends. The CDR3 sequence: CASSFSGSQLYNEQFF. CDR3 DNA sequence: TGTGCCAGCAGCTTTAGCGGTTCCCAGCTCTACAATGAGCAGTTCTTC.

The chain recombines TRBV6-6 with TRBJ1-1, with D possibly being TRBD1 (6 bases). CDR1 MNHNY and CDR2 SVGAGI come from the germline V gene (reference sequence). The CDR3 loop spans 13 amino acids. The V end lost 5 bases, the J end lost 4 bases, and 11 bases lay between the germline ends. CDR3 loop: CASSRQEGTEAFF. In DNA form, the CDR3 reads TGTGCCAGCAGTCGACAGGAGGGCACTGAAGCTTTCTTT.

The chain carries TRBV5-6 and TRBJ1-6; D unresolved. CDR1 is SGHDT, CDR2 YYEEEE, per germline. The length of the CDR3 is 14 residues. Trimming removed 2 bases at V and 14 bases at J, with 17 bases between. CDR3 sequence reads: CASSFSAGPRALHF. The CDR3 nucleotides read TGTGCCAGCAGCTTTTCGGCGGGCCCTCGGGCCCTCCACTTT.

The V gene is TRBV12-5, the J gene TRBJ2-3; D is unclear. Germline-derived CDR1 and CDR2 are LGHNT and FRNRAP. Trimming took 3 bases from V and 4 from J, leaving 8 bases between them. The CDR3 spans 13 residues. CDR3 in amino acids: CASGFFAADTQYF. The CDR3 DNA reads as TGTGCTAGTGGTTTCTTCGCGGCAGATACGCAGTATTTT.

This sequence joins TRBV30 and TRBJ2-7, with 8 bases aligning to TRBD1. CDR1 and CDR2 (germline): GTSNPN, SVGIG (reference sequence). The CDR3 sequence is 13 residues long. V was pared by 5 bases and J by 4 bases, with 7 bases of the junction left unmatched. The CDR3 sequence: CAWRTTGGYEQYF. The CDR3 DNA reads TGTGCCTGGCGTACTACAGGGGGGTACGAGCAGTACTTC.

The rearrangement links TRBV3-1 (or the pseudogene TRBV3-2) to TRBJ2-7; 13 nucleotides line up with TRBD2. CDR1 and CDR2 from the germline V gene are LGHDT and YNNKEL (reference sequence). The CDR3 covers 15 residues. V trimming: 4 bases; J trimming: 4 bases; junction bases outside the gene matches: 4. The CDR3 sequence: CASSPTSGGTYEQYF. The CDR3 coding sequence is TGTGCCAGCAGCCCGACTAGCGGGGGGACTTACGAGCAGTACTTC.

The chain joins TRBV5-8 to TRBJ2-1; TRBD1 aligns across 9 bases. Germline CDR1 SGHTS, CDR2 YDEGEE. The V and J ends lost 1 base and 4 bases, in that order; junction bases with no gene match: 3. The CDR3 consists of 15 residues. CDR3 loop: CASSLPGQGYNEQFF. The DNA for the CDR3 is TGTGCCAGCAGCTTGCCGGGACAGGGTTACAATGAGCAGTTCTTC.

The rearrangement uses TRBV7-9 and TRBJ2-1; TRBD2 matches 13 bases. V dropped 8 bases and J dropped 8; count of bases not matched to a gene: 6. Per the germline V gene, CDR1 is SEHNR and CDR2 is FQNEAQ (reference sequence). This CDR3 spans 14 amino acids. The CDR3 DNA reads TGTGCCAGCCTAGGACTAGCGGGAGCGGATGAGCAGTTCTTC. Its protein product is CASLGLAGADEQFF.

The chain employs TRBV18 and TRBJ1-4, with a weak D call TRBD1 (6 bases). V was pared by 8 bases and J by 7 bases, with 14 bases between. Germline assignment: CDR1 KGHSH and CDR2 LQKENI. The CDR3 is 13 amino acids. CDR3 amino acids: CASARGNFEKLFF. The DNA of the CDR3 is TGTGCCAGCGCGAGGGGGAATTTTGAAAAACTGTTTTTT.

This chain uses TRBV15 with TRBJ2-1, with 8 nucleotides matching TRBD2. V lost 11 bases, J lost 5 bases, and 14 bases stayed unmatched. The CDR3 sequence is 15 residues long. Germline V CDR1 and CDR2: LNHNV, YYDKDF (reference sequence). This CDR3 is CACKTSSGNNNEQFF. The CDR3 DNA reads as TGTGCCTGCAAAACCAGTAGCGGGAACAACAATGAGCAGTTCTTC.

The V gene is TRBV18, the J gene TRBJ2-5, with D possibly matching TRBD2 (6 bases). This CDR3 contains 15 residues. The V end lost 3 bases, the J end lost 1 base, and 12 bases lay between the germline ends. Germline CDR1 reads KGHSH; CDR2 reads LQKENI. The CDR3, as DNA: TGTGCCAGCTCACCCGTGGCGGGGTCCCAAGAGACCCAGTACTTC. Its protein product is CASSPVAGSQETQYF. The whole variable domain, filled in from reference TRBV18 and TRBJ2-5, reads NAGVMQNPRHLVRRRGQEARLRCSPMKGHSHVYWYRQLPEEGLKFMVYLQKENIIDESGMPKERFSAEFPKEGPSILRIQQVVRGDSAAYFCASSPVAGSQETQYFGPGTRLLVL.